The 14 T cell receptor beta chains below all came from one sample that was sequenced in a study of radiation and T cells in renal cell carcinoma. Treatment in this sample: 15 Gy SBRT to primary tumor, nephrectomy 4 weeks later. Produced via immunoSEQ multiplex PCR; TCRdb's table is partial and in-frame only. The data show just over 15,000 clones, with under 70% seen just once and 25% to 30% held by the top ten. This specimen was tumor tissue, taken from a patient whose treatment included radiotherapy and nephrectomy. These receptors all come from a woman between 70 and 85 years old with renal cell carcinoma.

This chain connects TRBV27 to TRBJ2-6; the D gene is possibly TRBD1 (6 bases). Germline CDR1 reads MNHEY; CDR2 reads SMNVEV (reference sequence). The length of the CDR3 is 17 residues. Trimming left V 0 bases short and J 2 bases short, with 11 bases between. CDR3 residues: CASSLSTGGAGANVLTF. CDR3 bases: TGTGCCAGCAGTTTATCGACTGGGGGCGCTGGGGCCAACGTCCTGACTTTC.

This clone was found many times. The gene calls are TRBV7-9 and TRBJ2-7; TRBD1 is a possible D gene (6 bases). Germline CDR1 and CDR2: SEHNR and FQNEAQ (reference sequence). V lost 6 bases and J 5 bases, leaving 8 bases between the germline ends. The CDR3 extends over 11 amino acids. The CDR3 DNA reads TGTGCCAGCAGTCCAGGGGACGAGCAGTACTTC. Translating it yields CASSPGDEQYF.

V and J are TRBV30 and TRBJ1-1; 10 bases are shared with TRBD1. There are 16 residues in the CDR3. V dropped 2 bases and J dropped 0; count of bases not matched to a gene: 6. Germline-derived CDR1 and CDR2 are GTSNPN and SVGIG (reference sequence). CDR3 coding DNA: TGTGCCTGGAGTTACGGGGACAGGGGTTTGAACACTGAAGCTTTCTTT. As protein: CAWSYGDRGLNTEAFF.

The V and J genes are TRBV7-2 and TRBJ1-2; 8 bases match TRBD1. CDR1 is SGHTA, CDR2 FQGNSA, per germline. The CDR3 totals 15 residues. J gave up 5 bases and V 6 bases, and 11 bases lay outside the gene matches. The CDR3 reads CASSKKTGASYGYTF. Here the CDR3 DNA reads TGTGCCAGCAGTAAAAAGACAGGGGCCAGTTATGGCTACACCTTC.

This sequence joins TRBV30 and TRBJ2-2, with a tentative D call TRBD1 (6 bases). With 4 bases removed from V and 7 bases from J, the gap between germline ends came to 13 bases. The CDR3 length is 13 residues. Per germline, CDR1 GTSNPN and CDR2 SVGIG (reference sequence). CDR3 DNA: TGTGCCTGGAATAATGGGGGCTTCGGGGAGCTGTTTTTT. Translating it yields CAWNNGGFGELFF.

This clone was observed a handful of times. This chain links TRBV19 with TRBJ2-7; 9 bases are a match to TRBD1. Germline CDR1 and CDR2: LNHDA and SQIVND (reference sequence). V was pared by 5 bases and J by 3 bases, with 5 bases of the junction left unmatched. CDR3 length: 14 amino acids. This chain's CDR3 is CASSFSDRGYEQYF. As DNA, the CDR3 is TGTGCCAGTAGTTTCTCGGACAGGGGCTACGAGCAGTACTTC.

The chain couples TRBV30 to TRBJ2-3; D not certain. Per the germline V gene, CDR1 is GTSNPN and CDR2 is SVGIG (reference sequence). This CDR3 has 12 residues. Trimming stripped 5 bases from V and 2 bases from J, with 8 bases between. The CDR3 spells CAWSLTTDTQYF. The CDR3 DNA sequence: TGTGCCTGGTCTCTTACCACAGATACGCAGTATTTT.

The chain is built from TRBV5-4 and TRBJ2-7; 12 nucleotides line up with TRBD1. Trimming removed 4 bases from V and 5 bases from J; junction bases left unmatched: 10. The length of the CDR3 is 16 residues. In germline, CDR1 is SGHNT, CDR2 YYREEE (reference sequence). The CDR3 protein is CASSIPGQGASNEQYF. The CDR3 DNA reads as TGTGCCAGCAGCATCCCGGGACAGGGGGCGTCTAACGAGCAGTACTTC.

The J gene is TRBJ1-4, the V gene TRBV2; D unresolved. The CDR3 consists of 15 residues. Germline-derived CDR1 and CDR2 are SNHLY and FYNNEI. The germline V and J ends were trimmed by 6 bases and 8 bases, with 19 bases remaining between them. Here the CDR3 reads CASRARTTGGEKLFF. CDR3 DNA: TGTGCCAGCAGAGCTCGGACCACGGGCGGGGAAAAACTGTTTTTT.

This clone was seen at least ten times. This chain links TRBV7-6 with TRBJ2-2, with a possible D match to TRBD2 (6 bases). V was clipped by 0 bases and J by 4 bases, with 9 bases between them. The CDR3 sequence is 15 residues long. The V gene's germline CDR1 is SGHVS and CDR2 FNYEAQ. The CDR3: CASSLARGGTGELFF. The CDR3 DNA follows: TGTGCCAGCAGCTTAGCTCGGGGAGGCACCGGGGAGCTGTTTTTT.

J is TRBJ1-2 and V is TRBV11-2; D might be TRBD1 (5 bases). This CDR3 spans 15 amino acids. V lost 5 bases and J lost 8, with 21 bases in between. CDR1 and CDR2 (germline): SGHAT, FQNNGV. CDR3 loop: CASSAGDGTAGGYTF. CDR3 in DNA: TGTGCCAGCAGCGCGGGGGACGGGACGGCTGGGGGCTACACCTTC.

This clone was picked up many times. The chain is built from TRBV4-1 and TRBJ1-1; D gene uncertain. Germline-derived CDR1 and CDR2 are MGHRA and YSYEKL. The CDR3 loop spans 14 amino acids. Deletions cut 0 bases from V and 2 bases from J, with 7 bases between. CDR3 protein: CASSQEGFNTEAFF. Written as DNA, the CDR3 is TGCGCCAGCAGCCAAGAAGGGTTTAACACTGAAGCTTTCTTT.

This clone has just a few counts. The chain is built from TRBV5-5 and TRBJ1-3, with unresolved D. Germline assignment: CDR1 SGHKS and CDR2 YYEKEE (reference sequence). This CDR3 is 14 amino acids long. Trimming took 1 base from V and 4 from J, leaving 9 bases between them. CDR3 amino acids: CASSLRSDGNTIYF. The CDR3 DNA reads as TGTGCCAGCAGCTTGAGGTCAGACGGAAACACCATATATTTT.

The rearrangement links TRBV6-5 to TRBJ1-2; a possible D gene is TRBD1 (6 bases). Germline values: CDR1 MNHEY, CDR2 SVGAGI. Trimming left V 6 bases short and J 5 bases short, with 16 bases between. The CDR3 loop spans 14 amino acids. CDR3 coding DNA: TGTGCCAGCAGGGGGGCGGGACAAGTATATGGCTACACCTTC. As protein: CASRGAGQVYGYTF.